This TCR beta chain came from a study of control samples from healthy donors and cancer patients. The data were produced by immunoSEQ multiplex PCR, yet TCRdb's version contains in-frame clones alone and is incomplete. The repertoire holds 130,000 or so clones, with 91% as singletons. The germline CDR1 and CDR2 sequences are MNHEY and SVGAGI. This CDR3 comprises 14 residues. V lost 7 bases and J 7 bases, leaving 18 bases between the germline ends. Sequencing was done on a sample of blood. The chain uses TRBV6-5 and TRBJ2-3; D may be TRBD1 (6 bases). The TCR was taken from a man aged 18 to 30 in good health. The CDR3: CASISDRFSNTQYF. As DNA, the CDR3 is TGTGCCAGCATATCGGACAGATTCTCGAATACGCAGTATTTT.